This T cell receptor beta chain was sequenced during a study of T cell repertoires in cytomegalovirus infection. On the study more broadly: An indication of both CMV infection and matching HLA type came from public TCR beta signatures. The study, taken as a whole, reports: The response measured ex vivo was dominated by TCR beta clonotypes (HLA-C-restricted and CMV-specific). People with CMV and the relevant HLA were identified by cumulative public TCR beta family frequency.

This clonotype was seen at least ten times. The antigen remains undetermined. Germline lookup yields CDR1 SGHTA and CDR2 FQGNSA. V lost 1 base, J lost 12 bases, and 12 bases lay in between. The CDR3 sequence is 13 residues long. A single record per CDR3 protein comes from TCRdb applying MiXCR to the reads. The repertoire includes about 250,000 distinct CDR3 sequences, approximately 7% of them detected once, and roughly 6% sits in the top ten. The specimen was PBMCs. This TCR derives from a human donor in good health (CMV status not recorded). Some clones in this sample may be carry-over from other donors' samples. J is TRBJ1-4 and V is TRBV7-2, with unresolved D. The CDR3 loop reads CASSLEWSGELFF. In DNA form, the CDR3 reads TGTGCCAGCAGCTTAGAATGGAGTGGGGAACTGTTTTTT.